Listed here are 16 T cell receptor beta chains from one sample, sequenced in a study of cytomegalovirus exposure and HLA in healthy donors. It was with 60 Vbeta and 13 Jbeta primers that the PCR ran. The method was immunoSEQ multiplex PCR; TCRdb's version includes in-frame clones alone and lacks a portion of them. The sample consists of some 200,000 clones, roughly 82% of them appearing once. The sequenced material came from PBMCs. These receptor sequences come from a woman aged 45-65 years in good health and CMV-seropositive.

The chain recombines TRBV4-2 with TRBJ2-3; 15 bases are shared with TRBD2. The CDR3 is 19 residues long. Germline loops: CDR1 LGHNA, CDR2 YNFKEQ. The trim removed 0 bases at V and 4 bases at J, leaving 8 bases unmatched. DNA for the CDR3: TGTGCCAGCAGCCAAGAGAGGACTAGCGGGGGGGCCGTGTCAGATACGCAGTATTTT. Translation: CASSQERTSGGAVSDTQYF.

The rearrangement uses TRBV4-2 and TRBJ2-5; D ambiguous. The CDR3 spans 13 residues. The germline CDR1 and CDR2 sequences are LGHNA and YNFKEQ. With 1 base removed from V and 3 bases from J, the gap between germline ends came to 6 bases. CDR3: CASSQGREETQYF. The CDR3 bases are TGTGCCAGCAGCCAAGGTCGGGAAGAGACCCAGTACTTC.

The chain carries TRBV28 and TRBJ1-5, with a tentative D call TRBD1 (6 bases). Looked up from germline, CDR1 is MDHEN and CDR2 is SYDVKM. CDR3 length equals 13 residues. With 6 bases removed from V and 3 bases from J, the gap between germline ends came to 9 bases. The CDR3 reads CASRQGFNQPQHF. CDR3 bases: TGTGCCAGCAGACAGGGATTCAATCAGCCCCAGCATTTT.

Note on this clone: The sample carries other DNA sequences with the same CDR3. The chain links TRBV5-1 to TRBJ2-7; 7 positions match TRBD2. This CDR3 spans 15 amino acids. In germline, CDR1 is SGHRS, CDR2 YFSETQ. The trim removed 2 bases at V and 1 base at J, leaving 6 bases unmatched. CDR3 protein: CASSLERGGSYEQYF. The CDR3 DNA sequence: TGCGCCAGCAGCTTAGAGCGGGGAGGTTCCTACGAGCAGTACTTC.

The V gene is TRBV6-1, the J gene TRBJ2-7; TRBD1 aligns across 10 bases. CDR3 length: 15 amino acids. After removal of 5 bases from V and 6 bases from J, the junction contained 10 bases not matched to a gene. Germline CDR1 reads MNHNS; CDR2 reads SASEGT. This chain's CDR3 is CASSRRGDRGSEQYF. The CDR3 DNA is TGTGCCAGCAGTCGAAGGGGGGACAGGGGAAGCGAGCAGTACTTC.

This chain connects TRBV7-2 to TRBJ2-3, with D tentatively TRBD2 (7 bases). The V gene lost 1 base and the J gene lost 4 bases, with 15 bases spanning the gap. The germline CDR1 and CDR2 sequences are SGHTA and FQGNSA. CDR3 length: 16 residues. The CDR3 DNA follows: TGTGCCAGCAGCTTAGGAGGGGGGGGGCGGGCAGATACGCAGTATTTT. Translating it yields CASSLGGGGRADTQYF.

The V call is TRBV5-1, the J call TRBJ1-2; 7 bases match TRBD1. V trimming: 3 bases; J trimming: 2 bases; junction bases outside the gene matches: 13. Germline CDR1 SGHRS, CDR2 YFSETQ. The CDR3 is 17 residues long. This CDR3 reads CASSSGQPHTFNYGYTF. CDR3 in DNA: TGCGCCAGCAGCTCGGGACAGCCGCACACATTCAACTATGGCTACACCTTC.

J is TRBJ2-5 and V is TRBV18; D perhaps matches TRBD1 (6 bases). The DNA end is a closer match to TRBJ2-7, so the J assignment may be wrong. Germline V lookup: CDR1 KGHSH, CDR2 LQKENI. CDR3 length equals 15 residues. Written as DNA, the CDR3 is TGTGCCAGCTCACCAAGGGCAGGGGAAGTCCACGAGCAGTACTTC. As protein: CASSPRAGEVHEQYF.

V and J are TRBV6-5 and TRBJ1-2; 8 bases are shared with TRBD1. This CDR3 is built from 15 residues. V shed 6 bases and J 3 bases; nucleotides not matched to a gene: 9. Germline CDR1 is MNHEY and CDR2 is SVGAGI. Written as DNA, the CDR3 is TGTGCCAGCAGGGGAACAGGACAGGGCGACTATGGCTACACCTTC. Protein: CASRGTGQGDYGYTF.

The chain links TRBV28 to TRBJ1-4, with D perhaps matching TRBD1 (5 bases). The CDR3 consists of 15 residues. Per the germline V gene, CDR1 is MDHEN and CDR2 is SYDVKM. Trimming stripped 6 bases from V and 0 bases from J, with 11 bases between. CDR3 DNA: TGTGCCAGCAGCCTTACAGGCGCAACTAATGAAAAACTGTTTTTT. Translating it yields CASSLTGATNEKLFF.

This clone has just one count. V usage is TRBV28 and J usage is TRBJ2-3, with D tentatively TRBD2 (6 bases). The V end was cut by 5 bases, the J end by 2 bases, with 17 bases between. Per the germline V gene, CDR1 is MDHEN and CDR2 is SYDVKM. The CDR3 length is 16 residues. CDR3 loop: CASSPGTLGLTDTQYF. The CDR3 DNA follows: TGTGCCAGCAGTCCGGGGACTTTAGGGCTCACAGATACGCAGTATTTT. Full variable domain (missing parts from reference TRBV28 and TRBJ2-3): DVKVTQSSRYLVKRTGEKVFLECVQDMDHENMFWYRQDPGLGLRLIYFSYDVKMKEKGDIPEGYSVSREKKERFSLILESASTNQTSMYLCASSPGTLGLTDTQYFGPGTRLTVL.

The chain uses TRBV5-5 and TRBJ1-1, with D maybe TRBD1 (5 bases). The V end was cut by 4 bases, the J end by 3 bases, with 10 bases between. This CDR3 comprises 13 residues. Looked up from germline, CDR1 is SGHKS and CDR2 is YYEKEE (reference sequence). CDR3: CASSQGVDTEAFF. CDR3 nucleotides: TGTGCCAGCAGCCAAGGGGTGGACACTGAAGCTTTCTTT.

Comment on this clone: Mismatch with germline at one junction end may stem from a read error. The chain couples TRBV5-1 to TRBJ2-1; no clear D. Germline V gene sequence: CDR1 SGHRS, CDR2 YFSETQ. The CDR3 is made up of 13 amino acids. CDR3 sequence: CASSPWLNNEQFF. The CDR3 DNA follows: TGTGCCAGCAGTCCTTGGCTGAACAATGAGCAGTTCTTC.

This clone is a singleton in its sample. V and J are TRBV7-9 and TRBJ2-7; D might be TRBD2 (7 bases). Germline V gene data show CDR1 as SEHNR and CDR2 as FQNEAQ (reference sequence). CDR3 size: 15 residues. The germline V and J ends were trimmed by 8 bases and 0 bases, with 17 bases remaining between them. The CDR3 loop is CASGGGGLTSYEQYF. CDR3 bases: TGTGCCAGCGGGGGCGGGGGCCTCACCTCCTACGAGCAGTACTTC.

This chain's CDR3 is CASSQGEGRGQYF. The CDR3 DNA sequence: TGCGCCAGCAGCCAAGGGGAGGGGCGGGGGCAGTACTTC. The chain recombines TRBV4-1 with TRBJ2-7; 7 bases map to TRBD2. There are 13 residues in the CDR3. Trimming at V came to 1 base and at J to 9 bases, leaving 6 bases not matched to a gene. Per the germline V gene, CDR1 is MGHRA and CDR2 is YSYEKL.

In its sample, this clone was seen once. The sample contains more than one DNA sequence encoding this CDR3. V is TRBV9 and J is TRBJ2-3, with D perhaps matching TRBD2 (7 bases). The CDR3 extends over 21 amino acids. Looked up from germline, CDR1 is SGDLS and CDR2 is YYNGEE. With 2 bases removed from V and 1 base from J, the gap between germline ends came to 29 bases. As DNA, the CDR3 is TGTGCCAGCAGCGTCAATCCTCGGGGCGCCGGCGGCGGGGGCCGCACAGATACGCAGTATTTT. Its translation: CASSVNPRGAGGGGRTDTQYF. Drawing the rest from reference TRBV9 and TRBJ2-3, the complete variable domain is DSGVTQTPKHLITATGQRVTLRCSPRSGDLSVYWYQQSLDQGLQFLIQYYNGEERAKGNILERFSAQQFPDLHSELNLSSLELGDSALYFCASSVNPRGAGGGGRTDTQYFGPGTRLTVL.